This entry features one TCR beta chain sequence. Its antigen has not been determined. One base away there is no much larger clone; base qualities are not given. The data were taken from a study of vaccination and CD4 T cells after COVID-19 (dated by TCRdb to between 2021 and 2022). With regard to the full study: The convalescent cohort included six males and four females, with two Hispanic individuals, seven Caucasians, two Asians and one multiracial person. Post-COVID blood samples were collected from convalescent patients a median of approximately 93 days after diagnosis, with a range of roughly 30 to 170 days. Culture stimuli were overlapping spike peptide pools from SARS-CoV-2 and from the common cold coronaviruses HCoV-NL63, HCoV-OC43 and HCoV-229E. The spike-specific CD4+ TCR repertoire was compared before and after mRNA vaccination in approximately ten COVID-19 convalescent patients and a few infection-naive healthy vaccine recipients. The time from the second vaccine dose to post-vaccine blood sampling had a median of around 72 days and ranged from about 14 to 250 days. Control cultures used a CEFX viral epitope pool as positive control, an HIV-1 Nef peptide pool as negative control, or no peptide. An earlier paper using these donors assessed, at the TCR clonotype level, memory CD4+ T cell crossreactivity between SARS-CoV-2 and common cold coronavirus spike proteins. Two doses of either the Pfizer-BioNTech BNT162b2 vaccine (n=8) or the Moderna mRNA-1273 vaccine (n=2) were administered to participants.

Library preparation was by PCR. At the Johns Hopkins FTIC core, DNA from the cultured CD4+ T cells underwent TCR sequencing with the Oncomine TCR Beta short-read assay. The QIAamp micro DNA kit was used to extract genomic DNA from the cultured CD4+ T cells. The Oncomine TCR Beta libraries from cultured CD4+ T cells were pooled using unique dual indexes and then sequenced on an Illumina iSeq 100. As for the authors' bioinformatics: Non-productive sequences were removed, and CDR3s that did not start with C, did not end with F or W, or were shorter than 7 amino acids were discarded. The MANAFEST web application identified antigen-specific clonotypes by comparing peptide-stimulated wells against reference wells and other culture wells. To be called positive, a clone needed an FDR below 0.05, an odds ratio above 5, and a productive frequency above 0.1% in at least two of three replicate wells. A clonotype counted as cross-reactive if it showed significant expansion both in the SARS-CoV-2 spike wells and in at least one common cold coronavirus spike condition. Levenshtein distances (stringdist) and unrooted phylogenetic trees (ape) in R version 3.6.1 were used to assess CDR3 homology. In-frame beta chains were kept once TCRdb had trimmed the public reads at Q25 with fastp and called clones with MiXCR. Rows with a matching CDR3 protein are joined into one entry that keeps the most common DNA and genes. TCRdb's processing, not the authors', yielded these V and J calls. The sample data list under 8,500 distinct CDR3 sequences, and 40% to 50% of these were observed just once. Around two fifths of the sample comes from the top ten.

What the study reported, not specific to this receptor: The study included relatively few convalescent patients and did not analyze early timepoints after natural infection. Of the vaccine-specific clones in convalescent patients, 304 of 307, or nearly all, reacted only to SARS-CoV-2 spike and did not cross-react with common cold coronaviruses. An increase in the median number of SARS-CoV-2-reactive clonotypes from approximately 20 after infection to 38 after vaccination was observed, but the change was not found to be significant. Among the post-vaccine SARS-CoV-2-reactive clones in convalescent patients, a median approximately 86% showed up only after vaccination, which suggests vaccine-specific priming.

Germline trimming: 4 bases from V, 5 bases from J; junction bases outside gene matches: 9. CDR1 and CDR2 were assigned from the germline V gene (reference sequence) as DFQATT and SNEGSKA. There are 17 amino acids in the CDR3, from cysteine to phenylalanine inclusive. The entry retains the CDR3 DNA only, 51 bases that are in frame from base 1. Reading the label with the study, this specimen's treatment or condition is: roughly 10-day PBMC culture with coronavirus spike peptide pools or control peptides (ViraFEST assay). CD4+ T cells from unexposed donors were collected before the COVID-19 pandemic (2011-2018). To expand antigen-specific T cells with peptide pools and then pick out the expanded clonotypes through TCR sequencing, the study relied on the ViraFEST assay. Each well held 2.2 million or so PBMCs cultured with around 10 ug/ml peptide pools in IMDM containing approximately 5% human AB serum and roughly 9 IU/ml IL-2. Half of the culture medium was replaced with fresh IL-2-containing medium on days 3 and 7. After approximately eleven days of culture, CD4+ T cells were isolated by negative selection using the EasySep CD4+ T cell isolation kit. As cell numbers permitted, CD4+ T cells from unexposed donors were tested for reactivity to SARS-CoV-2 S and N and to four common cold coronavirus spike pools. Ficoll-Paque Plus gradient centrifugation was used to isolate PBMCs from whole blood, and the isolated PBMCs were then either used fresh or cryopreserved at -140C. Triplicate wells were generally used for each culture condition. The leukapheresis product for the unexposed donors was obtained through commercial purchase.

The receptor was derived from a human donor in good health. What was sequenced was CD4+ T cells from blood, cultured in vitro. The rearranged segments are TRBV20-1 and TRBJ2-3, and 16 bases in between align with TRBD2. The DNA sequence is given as TGCAGTGCTACTCCGGGACTAGCGGGAGGGCCAGAAGATACGCAGTATTTT. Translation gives CSATPGLAGGPEDTQYF.